These 22 T cell receptor beta chains were all obtained from the same sample, sequenced in a study of T cell repertoires in cytomegalovirus infection. These receptors lack a known antigen. One entry per CDR3 protein results from TCRdb running MiXCR on the reads. The table has fewer than 650,000 distinct CDR3 sequences, 40% seen once. This specimen was cultured PBMCs, taken from culture after CMV antigen stimulation. The receptor source for this set is a human donor in good health (CMV status not recorded). Some clones in this sample may be carry-over from other donors' samples.

The V gene is TRBV2, the J gene TRBJ1-1, with 7 positions matching TRBD1. This CDR3 has 13 amino acids. Germline CDR1 reads SNHLY; CDR2 reads FYNNEI. Unmatched junction bases numbered 6, after V lost 6 bases and J lost 5 bases. The CDR3 DNA sequence: TGTGCCAGCAGGGATACAGGGGCAACTGAAGCTTTCTTT. Encoded protein: CASRDTGATEAFF.

V and J are TRBV7-6 and TRBJ2-1; D could derive from TRBD1 or TRBD2 (5 bases each). This CDR3 spans 14 amino acids. Looked up from germline, CDR1 is SGHVS and CDR2 is FNYEAQ. V lost 0 bases and J lost 10, with 13 bases in between. CDR3 nucleotide sequence: TGTGCCAGCAGCTTAGCCGCGGGCCAGGGAGAGCAGTTCTTC. Encoded protein: CASSLAAGQGEQFF. Looking up the rest from reference TRBV7-6 and TRBJ2-1 gives the full variable domain: GAGVSQSPRYKVTKRGQDVALRCDPISGHVSLYWYRQALGQGPEFLTYFNYEAQQDKSGLPNDRFSAERPEGSISTLTIQRTEQRDSAMYRCASSLAAGQGEQFFGPGTRLTVL.

This clonotype has more than one count but fewer than ten. The chain carries TRBV20-1 and TRBJ2-1; 9 nucleotides match TRBD2. J lost 4 bases, V lost 0 bases, and 4 bases had no gene match. The CDR3 covers 15 residues. Germline CDR1 is DFQATT and CDR2 is SNEGSKA (reference sequence). The CDR3 bases are TGCAGTGCTAGAGAGGCGGGGGGGGAGTACAATGAGCAGTTCTTC. Its protein is CSAREAGGEYNEQFF.

The gene calls are TRBV7-2 and TRBJ2-2, with D possibly matching TRBD2 (6 bases). V dropped 6 bases and J dropped 3 bases, with 11 bases sitting between them. The CDR3 has 14 residues. The germline gives CDR1 SGHTA, CDR2 FQGNSA. CDR3 amino acids: CASRRGGDTGELFF. CDR3 nucleotide sequence: TGTGCCAGCAGGAGAGGAGGGGACACCGGGGAGCTGTTTTTT.

The chain has TRBV6-8 and TRBJ1-5; 7 nucleotides line up with TRBD1. J lost 4 bases, V lost 2 bases, and 5 bases had no gene match. The CDR3 spans 15 residues. CDR1 and CDR2 (germline): MNHGY, SAAAGT. The CDR3 region is CASSYSEQGNQPQHF. CDR3 sequence (DNA): TGTGCCAGCAGTTACAGCGAACAGGGGAATCAGCCCCAGCATTTT.

This rearrangement joins TRBV7-6 to TRBJ2-3, with 13 bases aligning to TRBD2. Germline CDR1 SGHVS, CDR2 FNYEAQ. CDR3 length: 17 amino acids. J was trimmed by 4 bases and V by 1 base; bases with no gene match: 5. CDR3 DNA sequence: TGTGCCAGCAGCTTAGGGTGGGGACTAGCGGGATCAGATACGCAGTATTTT. Its translation is CASSLGWGLAGSDTQYF.

This chain joins TRBV7-8 and TRBJ2-7, with 9 positions matching TRBD2. V shed 1 base and J 3 bases; nucleotides not matched to a gene: 7. The length of the CDR3 is 16 residues. CDR1 is SGHVS and CDR2 is FQNEAQ in the germline V gene. The CDR3 DNA is TGTGCCAGCAGCTTAGACCCGGGACTAGCATTCTACGAGCAGTACTTC. It specifies CASSLDPGLAFYEQYF.

This clonotype came up many times. The chain has TRBV7-8 and TRBJ2-7, with D tentatively TRBD2 (6 bases). V was cut by 5 bases and J by 3 bases, with 14 bases left in between. Germline CDR1 SGHVS, CDR2 FQNEAQ. The CDR3 sequence is 14 residues long. The CDR3 is CASSPWTMYYEQYF. The CDR3 nucleotides read TGTGCCAGCAGCCCCTGGACTATGTACTACGAGCAGTACTTC.

Only a few counts were recorded for this clonotype. The chain combines TRBV6-5 with TRBJ2-1; 10 bases are shared with TRBD2. Looked up from germline, CDR1 is MNHEY and CDR2 is SVGAGI. The CDR3 is made up of 15 amino acids. V trimming: 6 bases; J trimming: 3 bases; junction bases outside the gene matches: 5. DNA of the CDR3: TGTGCCAGCAGACCGCTAGCGGGAGTCTACAATGAGCAGTTCTTC. Translating it yields CASRPLAGVYNEQFF.

This clonotype has just a few counts. The J gene is TRBJ2-5, the V gene TRBV10-3; perhaps TRBD1 as D (6 bases). The ends were cut back, 0 bases at V and 5 bases at J, with 13 bases in the middle. The CDR3 contains 15 residues. Germline V gives CDR1 ENHRY, CDR2 SYGVKD. CDR3 in amino acids: CAISESTYRAETQYF. CDR3 in DNA: TGTGCCATCAGTGAGTCCACCTACAGGGCGGAGACCCAGTACTTC.

In this sample, this clonotype turned up many times. V usage is TRBV20-1 and J usage is TRBJ2-7, with a weak D call TRBD1 (5 bases). The CDR3 is 12 residues long. V lost 3 bases and J 3 bases, leaving 9 bases between the germline ends. Germline-derived CDR1 and CDR2 are DFQATT and SNEGSKA (reference sequence). As DNA, the CDR3 is TGCAGTGCTAGGTATGACAGCTACGAGCAGTACTTC. Protein: CSARYDSYEQYF.

The chain has TRBV7-7 and TRBJ2-3, with D tentatively TRBD1 or TRBD2 (5 bases each). With 2 bases removed from V and 6 bases from J, the gap between germline ends came to 12 bases. Germline values: CDR1 SSHAT, CDR2 FNYEAQ (reference sequence). This CDR3 region has 14 residues. The CDR3 coding sequence is TGTGCCAGCAGCTTAATGGTGGGGGAGGATACGCAGTATTTT. It is translated as CASSLMVGEDTQYF.

The sample holds a few counts of this clonotype. The chain employs TRBV7-9 and TRBJ1-4, with D maybe TRBD1 (6 bases). The V end lost 5 bases, the J end lost 8 bases, and 12 bases lay between the germline ends. Germline CDR1 SEHNR, CDR2 FQNEAQ (reference sequence). The CDR3 is made up of 13 amino acids. The DNA for the CDR3 is TGTGCCAGCAGCCAGACGGGGGGCGAAAAACTGTTTTTT. Translating it yields CASSQTGGEKLFF.

As DNA, the CDR3 is TGCAGTGCTAGATCCCCGGACAGGGGAAGCCATGGCTACACCTTC. Amino acids: CSARSPDRGSHGYTF. This sequence joins TRBV20-1 and TRBJ1-2, with TRBD1 matching 9 bases. The CDR3 is made up of 15 amino acids. Germline V CDR1 and CDR2: DFQATT, SNEGSKA (reference sequence). J lost 6 bases, V lost 2 bases, and 10 bases had no gene match.

This rearrangement joins TRBV2 to TRBJ1-1, with D unclear. The CDR3 runs 15 residues. Looked up from germline, CDR1 is SNHLY and CDR2 is FYNNEI. Trimming cost V 0 bases and J 1 base, with 9 bases left between them. The CDR3 nucleotides read TGTGCCAGCAGTGAAGCGACTTGGGGGAACACTGAAGCTTTCTTT. As protein: CASSEATWGNTEAFF.

This chain uses TRBV4-1 with TRBJ2-3; D unclear. Deletions cut 3 bases from V and 6 bases from J, with 16 bases between. CDR3 length equals 15 residues. Per germline, CDR1 MGHRA and CDR2 YSYEKL. The CDR3 coding sequence is TGCGCCAGCAGCCACGACATCACCCCCGGGGATACGCAGTATTTT. This gives the protein CASSHDITPGDTQYF.

The rearrangement links TRBV7-9 to TRBJ2-3, with D tentatively TRBD1 or TRBD2 (5 bases each). CDR3 size: 16 residues. Trimming took off 5 bases at V and 2 bases at J, with 17 bases between the two ends. Germline V lookup: CDR1 SEHNR, CDR2 FQNEAQ (reference sequence). This CDR3 is CASSGGANPLTDTQYF. Written as DNA, the CDR3 is TGTGCCAGCAGCGGGGGTGCAAACCCACTCACAGATACGCAGTATTTT.

This CDR3 is CASSSGQGSTEAFF. For the CDR3, the DNA is TGTGCCAGCAGTTCGGGTCAGGGCAGCACTGAAGCTTTCTTT. V gene TRBV27 combines with J gene TRBJ1-1; perhaps TRBD1 as D (5 bases). The CDR3 consists of 14 residues. V shed 4 bases and J shed 4 bases, with 13 bases lying between them. From germline, CDR1 is MNHEY and CDR2 SMNVEV (reference sequence).

The V and J genes are TRBV7-8 and TRBJ1-5; D may be TRBD1 (5 bases). The CDR3 is 16 residues long. Looked up from germline, CDR1 is SGHVS and CDR2 is FQNEAQ. The V end was cut by 2 bases, the J end by 1 base, with 12 bases between. The CDR3 DNA is TGTGCCAGCAGCTTACACCAGGGAGGAAGCAATCAGCCCCAGCATTTT. Its translation: CASSLHQGGSNQPQHF.

This clonotype was detected only once. The CDR3 DNA reads as TGTGCCAGCACCAGCGGGTATAGGAGCGAGCAGTACTTC. It encodes CASTSGYRSEQYF. V and J are TRBV6-2 or TRBV6-3 and TRBJ2-7, with a weak D call TRBD2 (6 bases). The CDR3 length is 13 residues. The germline gives CDR1 MNHEY, CDR2 SVGEGT. Trimming stripped 7 bases from V and 6 bases from J, with 16 bases between.

This chain uses TRBV27 with TRBJ1-5; TRBD1 might be the D (5 bases). Trimming cost V 6 bases and J 4 bases, with 25 bases left between them. The CDR3 runs 18 residues. The germline gives CDR1 MNHEY, CDR2 SMNVEV (reference sequence). This CDR3 is CASRKRDGSSTDNQPQHF. The CDR3 nucleotides are TGTGCCAGCAGAAAAAGGGACGGATCCTCAACCGATAATCAGCCCCAGCATTTT.

The chain joins TRBV2 to TRBJ1-3; D gene unclear. Trimming removed 3 bases at V and 0 bases at J, with 12 bases between. The CDR3 covers 16 residues. Germline V gene lookup returns CDR1 SNHLY and CDR2 FYNNEI. CDR3 amino acids: CASSDTPHTSGNTIYF. CDR3 nucleotide sequence: TGTGCCAGCAGTGATACTCCTCACACCTCTGGAAACACCATATATTTT. The variable domain in full, with the rest retrieved from reference TRBV2 and TRBJ1-3, is EPEVTQTPSHQVTQMGQEVILRCVPISNHLYFYWYRQILGQKVEFLVSFYNNEISEKSEIFDDQFSVERPDGSNFTLKIRSTKLEDSAMYFCASSDTPHTSGNTIYFGEGSWLTVV.